The table lists the clone carrying this T cell receptor (beta chain) with a few counts. This entry belongs to a study of cytomegalovirus exposure and HLA in healthy donors. A multiplex PCR was run with 60 Vbeta primers and 13 Jbeta primers. Only in-frame clones appear in the TCRdb table, and some are missing; sequencing was by immunoSEQ multiplex PCR. The table lists 170,000 or so clones, around 78% of them singletons, with 13% in the top ten. The V gene's germline CDR1 is GTSNPN and CDR2 SVGIG (reference sequence). The CDR3 extends over 14 amino acids. J was trimmed by 7 bases and V by 2 bases; bases with no gene match: 6.

The chain recombines TRBV30 with TRBJ1-4, with 8 positions matching TRBD1. Sequenced sample: PBMCs. This TCR came from a woman between 45 and 65 years old in good health and CMV-seropositive. The CDR3, as DNA: TGTGCCTGGAGTCCTCAGGGGGCGCGTGAAAAACTGTTTTTT. Protein: CAWSPQGAREKLFF.